One sample yielded the 27 T cell receptor beta chains listed below, sequenced in a study of blood T cell repertoires in COVID-19. TCRdb's copy holds only in-frame clones and misses some; the assay was immunoSEQ multiplex PCR. The data hold 150,000 or so clones, with 84% observed a single time. The sequenced sample consisted of peripheral blood. These receptors came from a woman in her fifties or sixties with acute or convalescent COVID-19.

The chain carries TRBV28 and TRBJ2-5, with 8 positions matching TRBD1. Germline CDR1 reads MDHEN; CDR2 reads SYDVKM. V trimming: 6 bases; J trimming: 1 base; junction bases outside the gene matches: 7. The CDR3 runs to 15 residues. The CDR3 region is CASSPGRGRQETQYF. Written as DNA, the CDR3 is TGTGCCAGCAGCCCCGGCAGGGGGCGCCAAGAGACCCAGTACTTC.

The rearrangement links TRBV19 to TRBJ1-1; TRBD1 aligns across 7 bases. The CDR3 is made up of 14 amino acids. Germline CDR1 LNHDA, CDR2 SQIVND (reference sequence). V gave up 9 bases and J gave up 4 bases; unmatched junction bases: 11. This CDR3 is CASQTGLGSTEAFF. The CDR3 DNA follows: TGTGCCAGCCAGACAGGGTTGGGAAGCACTGAAGCTTTCTTT.

This chain links TRBV5-4 with TRBJ2-5; 7 bases align to TRBD2. V shed 4 bases and J 4 bases; nucleotides not matched to a gene: 7. CDR3 length: 14 residues. CDR1 is SGHNT and CDR2 is YYREEE in the germline V gene (reference sequence). As DNA, the CDR3 is TGTGCCAGCAGCAAGGGCGGGGGAGTAGAGACCCAGTACTTC. Its protein product is CASSKGGGVETQYF.

This clone came up once. The chain recombines TRBV28 with TRBJ1-2; no clear D gene. CDR3 length: 14 amino acids. V was pared by 3 bases and J by 8 bases, with 16 bases between. The germline V gene has CDR1 MDHEN and CDR2 SYDVKM. In DNA form, the CDR3 reads TGTGCCAGCAGTTTGCCGGCGCGGGGATTAGGCTACACCTTC. This encodes CASSLPARGLGYTF.

This clone was detected a few times. The chain has TRBV9 and TRBJ1-3; possible D gene TRBD1, 6 bases. This CDR3 spans 14 amino acids. Trimming stripped 7 bases from V and 3 bases from J, with 14 bases between. Germline V gives CDR1 SGDLS, CDR2 YYNGEE. The CDR3 region is CASSWGGDGNTIYF. CDR3 nucleotide sequence: TGTGCCAGCTCATGGGGGGGCGATGGAAACACCATATATTTT.

This chain joins TRBV20-1 and TRBJ1-5; D is ambiguous. Trimming took off 0 bases at V and 13 bases at J, with 10 bases between the two ends. Per germline, CDR1 DFQATT and CDR2 SNEGSKA (reference sequence). This CDR3 region has 11 residues. CDR3 nucleotides: TGCAGTGCTAGAGACGGCCGGGAGCAGCATTTT. It translates to CSARDGREQHF.

This chain joins TRBV20-1 and TRBJ1-6; possibly TRBD1 for D (5 bases). The ends were cut back, 3 bases at V and 5 bases at J, with 11 bases in the middle. The V gene's germline CDR1 is DFQATT and CDR2 SNEGSKA (reference sequence). This CDR3 is 14 amino acids long. CDR3 sequence (DNA): TGCAGTGCTAGTCTGCCGGGGGATAATTCACCCCTCCACTTT. Translated, it gives CSASLPGDNSPLHF.

The chain recombines TRBV27 with TRBJ2-7, with TRBD2 identical over 8 bases. V dropped 1 base and J dropped 6; count of bases not matched to a gene: 8. The CDR3 sequence is 15 residues long. Germline CDR1 and CDR2: MNHEY and SMNVEV (reference sequence). As DNA, the CDR3 is TGTGCCAGCAGTTTATGGCAAGCGGGAGCAAGCGAGCAGTACTTC. It translates to CASSLWQAGASEQYF.

The chain couples TRBV5-6 to TRBJ2-7; TRBD1 might be the D (6 bases). This CDR3 has 15 amino acids. Trimming stripped 5 bases from V and 6 bases from J, with 21 bases between. Looked up from germline, CDR1 is SGHDT and CDR2 is YYEEEE. DNA for the CDR3: TGTGCCAGCAGTTATGGTGCAGGGGTTCTTCGCGAGCAGTACTTC. Translation: CASSYGAGVLREQYF.

The chain employs TRBV19 and TRBJ2-3, with 8 bases lining up with TRBD1. V lost 4 bases and J lost 1; bases outside the gene matches: 19. The CDR3 covers 20 residues. Germline CDR1 is LNHDA and CDR2 is SQIVND (reference sequence). The CDR3 region is CASSSGLFRRQGFRTDTQYF. DNA for the CDR3: TGTGCCAGTAGTAGCGGGCTTTTCCGGAGACAGGGGTTTCGCACAGATACGCAGTATTTT.

V gene TRBV28 combines with J gene TRBJ2-7, with a tentative D call TRBD2 (6 bases). Germline V lookup: CDR1 MDHEN, CDR2 SYDVKM. The CDR3 consists of 15 residues. V gave up 5 bases and J gave up 1 base, with 15 bases separating them. The CDR3 nucleotides are TGTGCCAGCAGTCCCTCGGGAGCCGTATCCTACGAGCAGTACTTC. It yields the protein CASSPSGAVSYEQYF.

This clone has only one observation. This chain uses TRBV5-1 with TRBJ2-5; 7 bases are shared with TRBD2. This CDR3 region has 15 residues. V trimming: 2 bases; J trimming: 2 bases; junction bases outside the gene matches: 6. Germline CDR1 SGHRS, CDR2 YFSETQ. The chain's CDR3 is CASSFGSGPQETQYF. In nucleotides, the CDR3 is TGCGCCAGCAGCTTCGGTAGCGGGCCTCAAGAGACCCAGTACTTC.

This chain connects TRBV5-1 to TRBJ2-5; TRBD2 aligns across 7 bases. The trim removed 3 bases at V and 1 base at J, leaving 6 bases unmatched. Germline V gene sequence: CDR1 SGHRS, CDR2 YFSETQ. This CDR3 contains 15 residues. The chain's CDR3 is CASSSQTSPQETQYF. The CDR3 coding sequence is TGCGCCAGCAGCTCCCAGACTAGCCCCCAAGAGACCCAGTACTTC.

V is TRBV27 and J is TRBJ1-1, with D possibly matching TRBD1 (5 bases). Between the trimmed V and J ends, which lost 5 bases and 8 bases, there was a span of 9 bases. Germline V gene lookup returns CDR1 MNHEY and CDR2 SMNVEV (reference sequence). This CDR3 has 11 residues. The CDR3 loop is CASSVGGEAFF. The CDR3 bases are TGTGCCAGCAGTGTTGGGGGGGAAGCTTTCTTT.

V gene TRBV2 combines with J gene TRBJ2-2; weak D call: TRBD2 (5 bases). The V gene lost 8 bases and the J gene lost 5 bases, with 15 bases spanning the gap. The CDR3 length is 14 residues. Germline assignment: CDR1 SNHLY and CDR2 FYNNEI. CDR3: CASGPRTGTGELFF. The CDR3, as DNA: TGTGCCAGCGGACCCAGAACGGGGACCGGGGAGCTGTTTTTT. Full variable domain (rest looked up from reference TRBV2 and TRBJ2-2): EPEVTQTPSHQVTQMGQEVILRCVPISNHLYFYWYRQILGQKVEFLVSFYNNEISEKSEIFDDQFSVERPDGSNFTLKIRSTKLEDSAMYFCASGPRTGTGELFFGEGSRLTVL.

The chain recombines TRBV6-2 or TRBV6-3 with TRBJ1-1; D is ambiguous. V shed 5 bases and J shed 1 base, with 11 bases lying between them. CDR1 MNHEY and CDR2 SVGEGT come from the germline V gene. The CDR3 sequence is 14 residues long. CDR3 DNA: TGTGCCAGCAGTACCCCCGAGCGGAACACTGAAGCTTTCTTT. It encodes CASSTPERNTEAFF.

The chain recombines TRBV30 with TRBJ2-7; TRBD1 matches 10 bases. The CDR3 spans 14 residues. Germline V lookup: CDR1 GTSNPN, CDR2 SVGIG (reference sequence). The V segment lost 1 base and the J segment 5 bases; nucleotides outside the gene matches: 5. The CDR3 bases are TGTGCCTGGAGTGCAGGGACAGGGGTTGACGAGCAGTACTTC. Protein: CAWSAGTGVDEQYF.

This rearrangement joins TRBV18 to TRBJ1-4; possibly TRBD1 for D (6 bases). The V gene lost 3 bases and the J gene lost 7 bases, with 15 bases spanning the gap. Germline lookup yields CDR1 KGHSH and CDR2 LQKENI. The CDR3 loop spans 15 amino acids. The CDR3 loop is CASSPRGQGTEKLFF. The DNA for the CDR3 is TGTGCCAGCTCACCCCGAGGTCAGGGGACTGAAAAACTGTTTTTT.

V and J are TRBV19 and TRBJ2-5; 10 nucleotides line up with TRBD1. Per the germline V gene, CDR1 is LNHDA and CDR2 is SQIVND (reference sequence). Trimming took 7 bases from V and 7 from J; bases not matched to a gene: 6. The CDR3 loop spans 13 amino acids. The CDR3 loop is CASIDRGQGTQYF. CDR3 nucleotides: TGTGCCAGTATAGACAGGGGGCAGGGGACCCAGTACTTC. Together with reference TRBV19 and TRBJ2-5, the CDR3 gives the full variable domain: DGGITQSPKYLFRKEGQNVTLSCEQNLNHDAMYWYRQDPGQGLRLIYYSQIVNDFQKGDIAEGYSVSREKKESFPLTVTSAQKNPTAFYLCASIDRGQGTQYFGPGTRLLVL.

The chain has TRBV20-1 and TRBJ1-1, with D possibly matching TRBD1 (6 bases). V lost 3 bases and J 6 bases, leaving 14 bases between the germline ends. CDR3 length equals 13 residues. Germline V gene lookup returns CDR1 DFQATT and CDR2 SNEGSKA (reference sequence). In DNA form, the CDR3 reads TGCAGTGCTAGTCGGCAGGGGTACTCTGAAGCTTTCTTT. This sequence encodes CSASRQGYSEAFF.

The chain recombines TRBV24-1 with TRBJ1-5, with TRBD1 identical over 7 bases. The V gene end was trimmed by 4 bases and the J gene end by 2 bases; junction bases not matched to a gene: 4. This CDR3 region has 15 residues. Per the germline V gene, CDR1 is KGHDR and CDR2 is SFDVKD. The CDR3: CATSDPRGGNQPQHF. CDR3 in DNA: TGTGCCACCAGTGACCCCAGGGGGGGCAATCAGCCCCAGCATTTT.

This clone is a singleton in its sample. V gene TRBV6-2 or TRBV6-3 combines with J gene TRBJ2-5, with D unclear. CDR3 length: 16 amino acids. V shed 4 bases and J shed 0 bases, with 15 bases lying between them. CDR1 is MNHEY, CDR2 SVGEGT, per germline. This chain's CDR3 is CASSSPRGKYQETQYF. The CDR3 DNA sequence: TGTGCCAGCAGTTCACCCAGAGGAAAGTACCAAGAGACCCAGTACTTC.

The chain has TRBV29-1 and TRBJ1-3, with TRBD1 matching over 8 bases. J lost 2 bases, V lost 7 bases, and 7 bases had no gene match. Germline values: CDR1 SQVTM, CDR2 ANQGSEA. The CDR3 length is 14 residues. CDR3 loop: CSASGRGPGNTIYF. In DNA, the CDR3 is TGCAGCGCCTCGGGCAGGGGGCCTGGAAACACCATATATTTT.

The chain recombines TRBV2 with TRBJ2-7; 9 bases align to TRBD2. Germline values: CDR1 SNHLY, CDR2 FYNNEI. After removal of 4 bases from V and 1 base from J, the junction contained 5 bases not matched to a gene. This CDR3 has 15 amino acids. The CDR3 sequence is CASSGPAGGSYEQYF. The CDR3 DNA follows: TGTGCCAGCAGTGGGCCAGCGGGAGGTTCCTACGAGCAGTACTTC. The variable domain in full, with the rest retrieved from reference TRBV2 and TRBJ2-7, is EPEVTQTPSHQVTQMGQEVILRCVPISNHLYFYWYRQILGQKVEFLVSFYNNEISEKSEIFDDQFSVERPDGSNFTLKIRSTKLEDSAMYFCASSGPAGGSYEQYFGPGTRLTVT.

The chain uses TRBV5-6 and TRBJ2-2; perhaps TRBD1 as D (5 bases). Trimming took off 0 bases at V and 1 base at J, with 7 bases between the two ends. The germline gives CDR1 SGHDT, CDR2 YYEEEE. The CDR3 is made up of 15 amino acids. The CDR3 DNA reads TGTGCCAGCAGCTTGGGGCAGGGGAACACCGGGGAGCTGTTTTTT. Protein: CASSLGQGNTGELFF. Drawing the rest from reference TRBV5-6 and TRBJ2-2, the complete variable domain is DAGVTQSPTHLIKTRGQQVTLRCSPKSGHDTVSWYQQALGQGPQFIFQYYEEEERQRGNFPDRFSGHQFPNYSSELNVNALLLGDSALYLCASSLGQGNTGELFFGEGSRLTVL.

Regarding this clone: At one of its ends the junction is not consistent with the germline gene, which may arise from a read error. This rearrangement joins TRBV23-1 to TRBJ2-5; TRBD1 might be the D (6 bases). TRBV23-1 has ORF status, its function being uncertain. CDR3 length equals 17 residues. CDR3 bases: TGCGCCAGCAGTCAAGGACCGGGACAACACCACCAGGAGACCCAGTACTTC. This encodes CASSQGPGQHHQETQYF.

This CDR3 is CASSSGQGASYQETQYF. The CDR3 DNA is TGCGCCAGCAGCTCGGGACAGGGGGCCTCGTACCAAGAGACCCAGTACTTC. V usage is TRBV5-1 and J usage is TRBJ2-5, with 12 bases identical to TRBD1. This CDR3 region has 17 residues. The V gene end was trimmed by 3 bases and the J gene end by 0 bases; junction bases not matched to a gene: 6. Germline assignment: CDR1 SGHRS and CDR2 YFSETQ.